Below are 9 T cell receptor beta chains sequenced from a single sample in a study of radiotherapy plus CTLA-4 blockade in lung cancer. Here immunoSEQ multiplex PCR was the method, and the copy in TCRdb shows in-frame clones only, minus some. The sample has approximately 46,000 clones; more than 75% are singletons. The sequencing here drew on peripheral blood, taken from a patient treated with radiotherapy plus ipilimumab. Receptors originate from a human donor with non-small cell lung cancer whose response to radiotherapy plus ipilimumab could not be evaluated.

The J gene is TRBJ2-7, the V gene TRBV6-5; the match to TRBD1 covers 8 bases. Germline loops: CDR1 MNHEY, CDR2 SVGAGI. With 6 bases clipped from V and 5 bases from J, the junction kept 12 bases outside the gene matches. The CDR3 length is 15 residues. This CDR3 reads CASRAGGLGSDEQYF. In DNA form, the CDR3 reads TGTGCCAGCAGAGCAGGGGGCTTAGGTTCTGACGAGCAGTACTTC.

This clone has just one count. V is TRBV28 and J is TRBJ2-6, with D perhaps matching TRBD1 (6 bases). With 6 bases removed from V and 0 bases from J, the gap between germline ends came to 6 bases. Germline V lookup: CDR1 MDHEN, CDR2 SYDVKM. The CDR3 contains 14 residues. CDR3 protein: CASRDSSGANVLTF. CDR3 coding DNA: TGTGCCAGCAGGGACAGCTCTGGGGCCAACGTCCTGACTTTC.

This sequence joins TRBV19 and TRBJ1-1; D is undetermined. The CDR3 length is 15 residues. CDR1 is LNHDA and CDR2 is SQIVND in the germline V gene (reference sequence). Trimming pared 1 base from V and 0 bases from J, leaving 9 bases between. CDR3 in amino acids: CASSIVGAVNTEAFF. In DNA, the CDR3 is TGTGCCAGTAGTATAGTAGGAGCAGTGAACACTGAAGCTTTCTTT.

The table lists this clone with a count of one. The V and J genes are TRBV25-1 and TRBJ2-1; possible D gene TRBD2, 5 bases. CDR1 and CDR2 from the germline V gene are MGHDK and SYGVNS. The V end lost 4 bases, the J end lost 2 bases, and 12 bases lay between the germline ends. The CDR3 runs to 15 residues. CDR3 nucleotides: TGTGCCAGCAGTGGCACGCGGGCTACCTACAATGAGCAGTTCTTC. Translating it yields CASSGTRATYNEQFF. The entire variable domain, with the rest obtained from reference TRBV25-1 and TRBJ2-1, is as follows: EADIYQTPRYLVIGTGKKITLECSQTMGHDKMYWYQQDPGMELHLIHYSYGVNSTEKGDLSSESTVSRIRTEHFPLTLESARPSHTSQYLCASSGTRATYNEQFFGPGTRLTVL.

CDR3 coding DNA: TGTGCCAGTAGTATAGCATCTGGGACAGGGAATGAGCAGTTCTTC. Translation: CASSIASGTGNEQFF. The chain links TRBV19 to TRBJ2-1, with 9 bases identical to TRBD1. The junction had 5 bases not matched to a gene; V was cut back by 1 base and J by 7 bases. Per germline, CDR1 LNHDA and CDR2 SQIVND (reference sequence). CDR3 length: 15 residues. Together with reference TRBV19 and TRBJ2-1, the CDR3 gives the full variable domain: DGGITQSPKYLFRKEGQNVTLSCEQNLNHDAMYWYRQDPGQGLRLIYYSQIVNDFQKGDIAEGYSVSREKKESFPLTVTSAQKNPTAFYLCASSIASGTGNEQFFGPGTRLTVL.

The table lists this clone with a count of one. The CDR3 loop reads CASSRPGENTEAFF. CDR3 nucleotide sequence: TGTGCCAGCAGTAGGCCAGGGGAGAACACTGAAGCTTTCTTT. The chain is built from TRBV2 and TRBJ1-1; tentative D call: TRBD1 (6 bases). Germline assignment: CDR1 SNHLY and CDR2 FYNNEI. The CDR3 loop spans 14 amino acids. V lost 5 bases and J lost 1, with 11 bases in between.

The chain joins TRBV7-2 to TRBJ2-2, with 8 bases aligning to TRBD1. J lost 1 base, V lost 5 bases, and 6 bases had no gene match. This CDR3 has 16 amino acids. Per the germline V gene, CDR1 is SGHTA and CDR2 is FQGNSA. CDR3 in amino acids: CASSSQGALNTGELFF. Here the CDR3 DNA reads TGTGCCAGCAGCAGTCAGGGGGCATTGAACACCGGGGAGCTGTTTTTT.

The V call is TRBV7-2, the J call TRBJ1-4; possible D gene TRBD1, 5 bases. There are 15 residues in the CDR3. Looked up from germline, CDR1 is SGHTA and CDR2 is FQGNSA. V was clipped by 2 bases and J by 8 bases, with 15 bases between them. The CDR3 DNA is TGTGCCAGCAGCTTAAATGGCGTGGCAGGGGAAAAACTGTTTTTT. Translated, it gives CASSLNGVAGEKLFF.

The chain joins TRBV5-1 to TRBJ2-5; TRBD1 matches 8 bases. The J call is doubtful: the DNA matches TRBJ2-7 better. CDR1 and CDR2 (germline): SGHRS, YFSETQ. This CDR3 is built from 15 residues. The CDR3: CASSLGDRKNYEQYF. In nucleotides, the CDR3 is TGCGCCAGCAGCTTGGGGGACAGGAAAAACTACGAGCAGTACTTC.